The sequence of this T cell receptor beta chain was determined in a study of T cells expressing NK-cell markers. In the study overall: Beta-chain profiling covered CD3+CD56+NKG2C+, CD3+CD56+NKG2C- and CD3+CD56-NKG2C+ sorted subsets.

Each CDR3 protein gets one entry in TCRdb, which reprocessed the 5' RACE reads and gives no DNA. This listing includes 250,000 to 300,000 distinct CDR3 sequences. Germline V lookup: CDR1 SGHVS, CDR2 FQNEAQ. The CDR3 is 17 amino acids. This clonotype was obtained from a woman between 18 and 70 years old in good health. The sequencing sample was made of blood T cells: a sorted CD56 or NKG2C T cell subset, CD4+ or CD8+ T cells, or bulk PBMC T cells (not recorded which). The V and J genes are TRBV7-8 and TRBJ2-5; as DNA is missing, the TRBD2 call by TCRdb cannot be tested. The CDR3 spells CASSLEGLAVLGETQYF.